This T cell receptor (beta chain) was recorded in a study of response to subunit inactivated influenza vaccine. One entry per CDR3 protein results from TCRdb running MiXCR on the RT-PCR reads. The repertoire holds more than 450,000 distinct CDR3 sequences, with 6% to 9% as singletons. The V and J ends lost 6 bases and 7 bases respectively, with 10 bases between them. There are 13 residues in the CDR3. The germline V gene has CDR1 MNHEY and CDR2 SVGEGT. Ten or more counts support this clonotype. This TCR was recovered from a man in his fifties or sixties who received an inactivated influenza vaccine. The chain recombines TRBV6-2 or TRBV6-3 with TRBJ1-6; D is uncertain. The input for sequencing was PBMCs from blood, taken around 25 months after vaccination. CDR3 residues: CASRTIRNSPLHF. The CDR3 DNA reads TGTGCCAGCAGAACGATCAGGAATTCACCCCTCCACTTT.